This T cell receptor beta chain was documented in a study of CD8 T cells in Susac syndrome. Study-level background: There were over five sequenced Susac syndrome patients with active disease and under ten in remission.

V was shortened by 5 bases and J by 0 bases, with 5 bases between the two germline ends. In germline, CDR1 is MDHEN, CDR2 SYDVKM. This CDR3 is 12 amino acids long. Sequencing of TCR beta was performed on blood CD8+ and CD4+ T cells. Each Susac syndrome patient had definite or probable disease by recently defined criteria. Negative isolation yielded CD8+ and CD4+ T cells; FACS enriched TEMRA cells. Reverse transcription of roughly 0.45 to 1 ug RNA was carried out with random hexamers. TCRdb called the immunoSEQ multiplex PCR reads again in MiXCR, with one record for every CDR3 protein. The sample includes 150,000 to 200,000 distinct CDR3 sequences, 85% to 95% of them seen just once.

Input material: CD4+ T cells from PBMCs. The sequence derives from a human donor with Susac syndrome. The chain couples TRBV28 to TRBJ2-7; D ambiguous. The CDR3 spells CASSIPSYEQYF. The CDR3 DNA reads TGTGCCAGCAGTATTCCCTCCTACGAGCAGTACTTC.